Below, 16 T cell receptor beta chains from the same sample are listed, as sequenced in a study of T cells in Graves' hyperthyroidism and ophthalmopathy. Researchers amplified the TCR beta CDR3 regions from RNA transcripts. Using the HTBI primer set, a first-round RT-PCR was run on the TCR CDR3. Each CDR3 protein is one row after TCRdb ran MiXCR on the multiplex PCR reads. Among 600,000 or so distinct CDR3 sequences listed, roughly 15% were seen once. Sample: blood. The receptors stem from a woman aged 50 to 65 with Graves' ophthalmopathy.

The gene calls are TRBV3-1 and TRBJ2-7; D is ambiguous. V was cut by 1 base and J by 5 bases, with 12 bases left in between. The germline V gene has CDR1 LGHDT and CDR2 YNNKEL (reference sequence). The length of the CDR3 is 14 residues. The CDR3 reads CASSQGGRAHEQYF. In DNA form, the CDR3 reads TGTGCCAGCAGCCAAGGTGGCAGAGCCCACGAGCAGTACTTC.

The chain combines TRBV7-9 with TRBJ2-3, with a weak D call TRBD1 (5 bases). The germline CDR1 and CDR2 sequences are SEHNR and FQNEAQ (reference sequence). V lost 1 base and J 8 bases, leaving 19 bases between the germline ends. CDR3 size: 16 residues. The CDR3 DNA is TGTGCCAGCAGCTTAGTAAGCAGGCAGGGCCGGATTACGCAGTATTTT. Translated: CASSLVSRQGRITQYF.

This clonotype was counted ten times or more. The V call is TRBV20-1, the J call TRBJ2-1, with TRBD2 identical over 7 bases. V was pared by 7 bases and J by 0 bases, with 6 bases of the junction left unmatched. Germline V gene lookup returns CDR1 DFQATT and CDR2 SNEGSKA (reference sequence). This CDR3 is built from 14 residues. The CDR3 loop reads CSGLADGSYNEQFF. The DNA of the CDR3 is TGCAGTGGCCTAGCGGATGGCTCCTACAATGAGCAGTTCTTC.

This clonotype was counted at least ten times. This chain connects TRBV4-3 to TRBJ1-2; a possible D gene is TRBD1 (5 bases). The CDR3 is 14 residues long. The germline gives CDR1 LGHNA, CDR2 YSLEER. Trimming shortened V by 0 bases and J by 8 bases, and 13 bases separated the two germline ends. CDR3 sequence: CASSQDIQGVGYTF. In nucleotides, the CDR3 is TGCGCCAGCAGCCAAGATATCCAGGGAGTAGGCTACACCTTC.

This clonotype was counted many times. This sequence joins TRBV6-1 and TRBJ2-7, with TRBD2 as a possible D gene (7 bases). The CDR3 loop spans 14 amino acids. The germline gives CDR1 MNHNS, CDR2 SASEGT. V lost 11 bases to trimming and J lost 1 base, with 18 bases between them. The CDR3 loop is CAGQLAAGSYEQYF. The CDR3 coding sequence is TGTGCCGGACAGCTAGCGGCAGGATCCTACGAGCAGTACTTC.

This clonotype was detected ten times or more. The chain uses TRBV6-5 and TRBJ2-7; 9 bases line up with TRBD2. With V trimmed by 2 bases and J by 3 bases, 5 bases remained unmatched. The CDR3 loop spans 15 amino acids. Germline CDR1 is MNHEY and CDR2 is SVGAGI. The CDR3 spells CASSYRASGDYEQYF. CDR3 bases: TGTGCCAGCAGTTACCGCGCTAGCGGGGACTACGAGCAGTACTTC.

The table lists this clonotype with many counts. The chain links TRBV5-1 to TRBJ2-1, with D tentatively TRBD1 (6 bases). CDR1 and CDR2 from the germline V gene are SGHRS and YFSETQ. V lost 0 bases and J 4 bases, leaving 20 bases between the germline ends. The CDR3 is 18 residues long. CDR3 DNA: TGCGCCAGCAGCTTGGGTTTTTTGGGGGACACTGATTACAATGAGCAGTTCTTC. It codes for CASSLGFLGDTDYNEQFF.

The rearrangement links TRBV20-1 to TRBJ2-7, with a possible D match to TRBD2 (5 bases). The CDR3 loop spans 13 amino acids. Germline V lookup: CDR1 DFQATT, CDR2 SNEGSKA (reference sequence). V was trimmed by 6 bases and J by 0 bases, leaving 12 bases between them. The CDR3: CSATAGSSYEQYF. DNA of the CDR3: TGCAGTGCCACCGCGGGTTCCTCCTACGAGCAGTACTTC.

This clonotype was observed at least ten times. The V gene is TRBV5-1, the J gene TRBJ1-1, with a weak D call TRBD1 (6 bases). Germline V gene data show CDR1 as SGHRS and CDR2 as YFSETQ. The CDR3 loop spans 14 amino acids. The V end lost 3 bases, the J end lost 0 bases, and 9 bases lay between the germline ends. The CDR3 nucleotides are TGCGCCAGCAGCTGGACAGACATGAACACTGAAGCTTTCTTT. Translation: CASSWTDMNTEAFF.

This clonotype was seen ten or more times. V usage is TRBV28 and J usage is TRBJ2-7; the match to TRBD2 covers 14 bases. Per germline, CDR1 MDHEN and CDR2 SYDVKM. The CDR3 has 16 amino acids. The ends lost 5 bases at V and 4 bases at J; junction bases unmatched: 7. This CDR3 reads CASSPDGTSGRYEQYF. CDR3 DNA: TGTGCCAGCAGTCCGGACGGGACTAGCGGGAGATACGAGCAGTACTTC.

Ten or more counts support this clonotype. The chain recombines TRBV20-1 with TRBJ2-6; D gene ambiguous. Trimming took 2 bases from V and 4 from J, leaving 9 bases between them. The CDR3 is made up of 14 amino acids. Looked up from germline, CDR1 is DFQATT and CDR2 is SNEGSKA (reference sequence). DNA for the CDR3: TGCAGTGCTAGACAGGTACCCGGGGCCAACGTCCTGACTTTC. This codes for CSARQVPGANVLTF.

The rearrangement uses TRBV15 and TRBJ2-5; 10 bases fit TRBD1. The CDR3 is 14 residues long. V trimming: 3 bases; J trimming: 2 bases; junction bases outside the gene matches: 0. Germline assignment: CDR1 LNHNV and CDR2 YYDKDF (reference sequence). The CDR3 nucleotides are TGTGCCACCAGCAGGGGACAGGGGCAAGAGACCCAGTACTTC. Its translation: CATSRGQGQETQYF.

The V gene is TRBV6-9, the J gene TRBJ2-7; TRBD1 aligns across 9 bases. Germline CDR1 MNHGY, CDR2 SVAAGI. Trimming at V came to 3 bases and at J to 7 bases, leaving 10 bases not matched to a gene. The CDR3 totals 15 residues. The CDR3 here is CASSYLRTGVREQYF. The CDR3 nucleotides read TGTGCCAGCAGTTACCTTAGGACAGGGGTTCGTGAGCAGTACTTC.

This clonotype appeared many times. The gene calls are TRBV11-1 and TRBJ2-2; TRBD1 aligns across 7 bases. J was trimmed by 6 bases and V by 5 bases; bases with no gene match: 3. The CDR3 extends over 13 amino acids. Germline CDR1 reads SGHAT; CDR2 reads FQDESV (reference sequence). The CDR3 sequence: CASSRDRAGELFF. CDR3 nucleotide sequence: TGTGCCAGCAGCCGGGACAGAGCCGGGGAGCTGTTTTTT.

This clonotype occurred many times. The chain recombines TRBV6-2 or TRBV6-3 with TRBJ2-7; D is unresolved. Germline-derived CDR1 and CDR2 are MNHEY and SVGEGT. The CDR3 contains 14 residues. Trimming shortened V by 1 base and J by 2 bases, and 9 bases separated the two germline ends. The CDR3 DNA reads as TGTGCCAGCAGTTACTACGGCCGCCCCTACGAGCAGTACTTC. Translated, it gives CASSYYGRPYEQYF.

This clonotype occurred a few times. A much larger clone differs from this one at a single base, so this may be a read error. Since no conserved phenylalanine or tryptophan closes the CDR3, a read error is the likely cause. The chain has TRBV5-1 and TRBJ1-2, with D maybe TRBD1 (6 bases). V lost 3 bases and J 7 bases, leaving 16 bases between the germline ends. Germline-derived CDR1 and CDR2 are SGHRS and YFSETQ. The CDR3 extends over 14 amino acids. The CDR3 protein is CASSSPGGSPGYTL. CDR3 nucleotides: TGCGCCAGCAGCTCCCCTGGGGGCAGCCCTGGCTACACCCTC.